The rows below give T cell receptor beta chains drawn from one sample of a study of T cells in Graves' hyperthyroidism and ophthalmopathy. TCRdb processed the multiplex PCR reads anew with MiXCR; each CDR3 protein has one entry. Of about half a million distinct CDR3 sequences in the sample, roughly 23% were seen once. Sequencing input: blood. The receptors come from a woman aged 70-85 years with Graves' ophthalmopathy. CDR3s include the opening cysteine and the closing phenylalanine or tryptophan. D genes are given only for firm matches. Only some rows state a clone size, as once, few, many or a class for expanded clones.

>TRBV5-1|NA|NA|TRBJ1-5
TGCGCCAGCAGCCACGGGGACGGCAATCAGCCCCAGCATTTT
CASSHGDGNQPQHF
>TRBV4-1|NA|TRBD1|TRBJ1-1
TGCGCCAGCAGCCAAGCTCGGCCGTTCTCAGGGGGAGAAACTGAAGCTTTCTTT
CASSQARPFSGGETEAFF
>TRBV5-1|few|TRBD1|TRBJ2-3
TGCGCCAGCAGCTTGGATGGGACAGGGGTTACAGATACGCAGTATTTT
CASSLDGTGVTDTQYF
>TRBV29-1|many|TRBD2|TRBJ2-5
TGCAGCGTCTGGGGACTAGCGGGAGTAGAGACCCAGTACTTC
CSVWGLAGVETQYF
>TRBV6-1|many|NA|TRBJ2-3
TGTGCCAGCAGTGAAGCGGTGGGACTCACAGATACGCAGTATTTT
CASSEAVGLTDTQYF
>TRBV12-5|NA|TRBD1|TRBJ2-5
TGTGCTAGTGGGCTACCGGGACAGGGGGCTGAGACCCAGTACTTC
CASGLPGQGAETQYF
>TRBV10-3|few|TRBD2|TRBJ2-7
TGTGCCATCAGTTTACTAGCGGGGAACTACGAGCAGTACTTC
CAISLLAGNYEQYF
>TRBV10-2|NA|NA|TRBJ1-4
TGCGCCAGCAGTGAGCCAATACAGGGAGGGAAAACTAATGAAAAACTGTTTTTT
CASSEPIQGGKTNEKLFF
>TRBV3-1|few|NA|TRBJ2-4
TGTGCCAGCAGCCAAGAGTCCCAGAAGATCCTAAACATTCAGTACTTC
CASSQESQKILNIQYF
>TRBV20-1|few|NA|TRBJ2-1
TGCAGTGCCCGGTGGGGAAGACACAATGAGCAGTTCTTC
CSARWGRHNEQFF
>TRBV24-1|few|TRBD2|TRBJ2-2
TGTGCCACCAGTGAAGGACTAGCGGCTACCGGGGAGCTGTTTTTT
CATSEGLAATGELFF
>TRBV3-1|many|NA|TRBJ1-1
TGTGCCAGCAGCATTCGACGGACCAATATGAACACTGAAGCTTTCTTT
CASSIRRTNMNTEAFF
>TRBV5-1|many|NA|TRBJ2-1
TGCGCCAGCGACCCAGGGCAGTTAAAGAACAATGAGCAGTTCTTC
CASDPGQLKNNEQFF
>TRBV6-1|few|TRBD1|TRBJ2-7
TGTGCCAGCAGTCTCCTCCGGACAGGGGGCGAGCAGTACTTC
CASSLLRTGGEQYF
>TRBV10-2|NA|NA|TRBJ1-1
TGCGCCAGCATTTACGGGGGTGGCACTGAAGCTTTCTTT
CASIYGGGTEAFF
>TRBV28|NA|TRBD2|TRBJ2-1
TGTGCCAGCAGGAGTTCGCGGGAGGGCCACTCCTACAATGAGCAGTTCTTC
CASRSSREGHSYNEQFF
>TRBV28|many|TRBD1|TRBJ2-7
TGTGCCACTGGGACAGCTGCTCCCTACGAGCAGTACTTC
CATGTAAPYEQYF
>TRBV19|NA|NA|TRBJ1-2
TGTGCCAGTAGTATTTTGGGGTCTGCGTATGGCTACACCTTC
CASSILGSAYGYTF
>TRBV6-1|once|TRBD2|TRBJ2-3
TGTGCCACCCGGTTTCAGGTAGCGGGTATCACAGATACGCAGTATTTT
CATRFQVAGITDTQYF
>TRBV5-8|NA|TRBD1|TRBJ1-2
TGTGCCAGCAGCCCAAGACAGGGGGTCATGGGTGGCTACACCTTC
CASSPRQGVMGGYTF
>TRBV9|few|NA|TRBJ2-7
TGTGCCAGCAGCGCGGGGGGACAGAGCTCCTACGAGCAGTACTTC
CASSAGGQSSYEQYF
>TRBV7-2|few|NA|TRBJ1-3
TGTGCCAGCAGCCCTTCGGCGGGATACTCTGGAAACACCATATATTTT
CASSPSAGYSGNTIYF
>TRBV3-1|few|TRBD2|TRBJ2-3
TGTGCCAGCAAGACTAGCGTAATCACAGATACGCAGTATTTT
CASKTSVITDTQYF
>TRBV18|NA|TRBD1|TRBJ2-5
TGTGCCAGCTCACCGCGGACAGGGAACAAAGAGACCCAGTACTTC
CASSPRTGNKETQYF
>TRBV5-1|few|NA|TRBJ2-2
TGCGCCAGCAGCCTAGGAGGGCAGGGGCGCCTCACGAACACCGGGGAGCTGTTTTTT
CASSLGGQGRLTNTGELFF
>TRBV13|NA|TRBD2|TRBJ2-3
TGTGCCAGCAGCTCCAGGACTAGCAGCATCACAGATACGCAGTATTTT
CASSSRTSSITDTQYF
>TRBV7-3|many|TRBD2|TRBJ2-5
TGTGCCAGCAGCCGTGTAGCGGGAGAAGAGACCCAGTACTTC
CASSRVAGEETQYF
>TRBV5-5|NA|NA|TRBJ2-3
TGTGCCAGCAGCCAGACAGTATATAGCACAGATACGCAGTATTTT
CASSQTVYSTDTQYF
>TRBV12-3/TRBV12-4|NA|NA|TRBJ2-1
TGTGCCAGCACCCACCGGGCCCGATACAATGAGCAGTTCTTC
CASTHRARYNEQFF
>TRBV20-1|few|NA|TRBJ1-5
TGCAGTGCTACGGGGGGTGTTCAGCCCCAGCATTTT
CSATGGVQPQHF
>TRBV6-5|few|NA|TRBJ1-3
TGTGCCAGCAGTTACAGGAACTCTGGAAACACCATATATTTT
CASSYRNSGNTIYF
>TRBV6-1|NA|NA|TRBJ1-6
TGTGCCAGCAGTGATGGGGAACGATTCCTCCACTTT
CASSDGERFLHF
>TRBV18|NA|TRBD1|TRBJ1-1
TGTGCCAGCTCCACCAGGGACAGGGGGATTGGTACTGAAGCTTTCTTT
CASSTRDRGIGTEAFF
>TRBV6-1|few|TRBD1|TRBJ1-2
TGTGCCAGCAGGGCCCAGGGGGCTAATGGCTACACCTTC
CASRAQGANGYTF
>TRBV5-1|many|NA|TRBJ2-7
TGTGCCAGCAGCTTATCCGCCACCTACGAGCAGTACTTC
CASSLSATYEQYF
>TRBV20-1|few|NA|TRBJ2-7
TGCAGTGCTAGAGACCCGGGGGCGCCTTCCTACGAGCAGTACTTC
CSARDPGAPSYEQYF
>TRBV28|many|NA|TRBJ2-2
TGTGCCAGCAGTTTAACCAGGGTCGACACCGGGGAGCTGTTTTTT
CASSLTRVDTGELFF
>TRBV10-3|few|NA|TRBJ2-5
TGTGCCATCAGTGAATCAGGCAACAAAGAGACCCAGTACTTC
CAISESGNKETQYF
>TRBV5-1|few|TRBD2|TRBJ2-1
TGCGCCAGCAGCTTTCAAGCGGGAGTGGGCAATGAGCAGTTCTTC
CASSFQAGVGNEQFF
>TRBV6-5|NA|NA|TRBJ2-5
TGTGCCAGCAGTTACATGGGCCAGGGAGCTCTGGAGACCCAGTACTTC
CASSYMGQGALETQYF
>TRBV27|once|NA|TRBJ2-3
TGTGTCAGCAGTTTAAGGCAGGCGAGCACAGATACGCAGTATTTT
CVSSLRQASTDTQYF
>TRBV19|few|TRBD1|TRBJ1-5
TGTGCCAGTACGGACAGGGTCCAGCCCCAGCATTTT
CASTDRVQPQHF
>TRBV18|NA|NA|TRBJ1-3
TGTGCCAGCTCACCACGAAAGAGCTCTGGAAACACCATATATTTT
CASSPRKSSGNTIYF
>TRBV7-7|NA|NA|TRBJ2-1
TGTGCTAGCAGCTTAGAGGGACTGTACAATGAGCAGTTCTTC
CASSLEGLYNEQFF
>TRBV6-1|few|TRBD1|TRBJ2-2
TGTGCCAGCAGACTTAGGACAGGGGGCAAAAACGGGGAGCTGTTTTTT
CASRLRTGGKNGELFF
>TRBV27|few|TRBD1|TRBJ1-2
TGTGCCAGCAGTTTCAGGACAGGGCAGGGCTACACCTTC
CASSFRTGQGYTF
>TRBV27|few|NA|TRBJ1-2
TGTGCCAGCAGCGCTCGGGTGCACTATGGCTACACCTTC
CASSARVHYGYTF
>TRBV10-3|NA|TRBD2|TRBJ2-1
TGTGCCAGCAGTTACTCGACGGCTAGCGGGATAGAGGATGAGCAGTTCTTC
CASSYSTASGIEDEQFF
>TRBV7-8|many|NA|TRBJ1-1
TGTGCCAGCAGCTTAGCTTTCGGACTAAACCAGAACACTGAAGCTTTCTTT
CASSLAFGLNQNTEAFF
>TRBV27|NA|TRBD1|TRBJ2-5
TGTGCCAGCAGTCCAGGACAGGGGGAGACCCAGTACTTC
CASSPGQGETQYF
>TRBV19|NA|TRBD2|TRBJ2-7
TGTGCCACTCAGGGGACTAGCGGAATATACGAGCAGTACTTC
CATQGTSGIYEQYF
>TRBV20-1|NA|TRBD2|TRBJ2-5
TGCAGTGCTATAGCGGGAGGACAAGAGACCCAGTACTTC
CSAIAGGQETQYF
>TRBV7-2|many|NA|TRBJ2-3
TGTGCCAGCAGCCGGCGGGACGACACAGATACGCAGTATTTT
CASSRRDDTDTQYF
>TRBV18|NA|NA|TRBJ2-5
TGTGCCAGCTCTCTGGACAGCGGCGAGACCCAGTACTTC
CASSLDSGETQYF
>TRBV27|NA|NA|TRBJ2-2
TGTGCCAGCAGCTCCGTGAACGGGGAGCTGTTTTTT
CASSSVNGELFF
>TRBV5-1|NA|NA|TRBJ1-4
TGCGCCAGCAGAGGGCAGGAGAATGAAAAACTGTTTTTT
CASRGQENEKLFF
>TRBV10-3|many|NA|TRBJ2-6
TGTGCCATCAGAGGGGACGGACACTCTGGGGCCAACGTCCTGACTTTC
CAIRGDGHSGANVLTF
>TRBV29-1|few|NA|TRBJ2-3
TGCAGCGTTGGAGGGGTCGTCACTATGGATACGCAGTATTTT
CSVGGVVTMDTQYF
>TRBV2|NA|TRBD2|TRBJ2-1
TGTGCCAGCAGTCCCCATCTAGCGGGAGGGCTAAATGAGCAGTTCTTC
CASSPHLAGGLNEQFF